This TCR beta chain was identified during a study of blood T cell repertoires in COVID-19. On the study more broadly: The United States, Italy and Spain supplied acute and convalescent COVID-19 samples. T cells, B-cell-depleted T cells, or PBMCs provided the cDNA or gDNA that served as material.

Original data processing: Nucleated cell number was recorded as an estimate derived from reference gene primer amplification. The assay was immunoSEQ multiplex PCR, and TCRdb's table has in-frame clones only and misses some. That table gives V, J and clone size, and the DNA gave D and trimming. The profile covers about 210,000 clones, with approximately 82% appearing a single time and over 9.5% taken by the ten largest. From germline, CDR1 is MNHEY and CDR2 SVGEGT. Trimming at V came to 2 bases and at J to 9 bases, leaving 9 bases not matched to a gene. This CDR3 comprises 15 residues. This clone occurred a few times.

The sequenced sample was peripheral blood. This sequence joins TRBV6-2 or TRBV6-3 and TRBJ2-1; TRBD2 aligns across 8 bases. The TCR was taken from a woman in her thirties or forties with acute or convalescent COVID-19. The CDR3 DNA follows: TGTGCCAGCAGTTACATCCAGCGGGAGTTAGTTGAGCAGTTCTTC. Translating it yields CASSYIQRELVEQFF.